This record looks at one T cell receptor (beta chain) sequence and its context. TCRdb's copy holds only in-frame clones and misses some; the assay was immunoSEQ multiplex PCR. The table shows over 60,000 clones, with about nine tenths occurring only once. CDR3 length equals 14 residues. In germline, CDR1 is MNHEY, CDR2 SVGAGI. Trimming left V 6 bases short and J 12 bases short, with 23 bases between. The data were obtained in a study of blood T cell repertoires in COVID-19. For the study at large: Samples representing acute and convalescent COVID-19 were sourced from the United States, Italy and Spain. T cells, B-cell-depleted T cells, or PBMCs provided the cDNA or gDNA that served as material.

This sequence was found in a man between 65 and 80 years old with active or convalescent COVID-19. The chain combines TRBV6-5 with TRBJ1-1; D may be TRBD1 (5 bases). The sample taken for sequencing was peripheral blood. The CDR3, as DNA: TGTGCCAGCAGGACGGGCAGGGACTCCCGGGCAACTTTCTTT. Amino acid sequence: CASRTGRDSRATFF.